This T cell receptor beta chain was recovered during a study of CD8 T cells in ankylosing spondylitis. Study-wide results and caveats: The study identified a TCR beta motif of several highly homologous variants that appeared characteristic of ankylosing spondylitis blood.

TCRdb reprocessed the 5' RACE reads via MiXCR and lists one record per CDR3 protein. This sample has 100,000 or so distinct CDR3 sequences, with roughly 8.5% found just once. Trimming left V 6 bases short and J 5 bases short, with 13 bases between. This CDR3 spans 13 amino acids. CDR1 is MGHDK, CDR2 SYGVNS, per germline. This clonotype was seen at least ten times. Its antigen is not known. The chain is built from TRBV25-1 and TRBJ2-5, with D unresolved. The TCR was taken from a male donor with ankylosing spondylitis. The sample comprised blood, either unsorted or a sorted T cell fraction (not recorded which). For the CDR3, the DNA is TGTGCCAGCAGCCCCCCGGTCTTTGAGACCCAGTACTTC. It encodes CASSPPVFETQYF.